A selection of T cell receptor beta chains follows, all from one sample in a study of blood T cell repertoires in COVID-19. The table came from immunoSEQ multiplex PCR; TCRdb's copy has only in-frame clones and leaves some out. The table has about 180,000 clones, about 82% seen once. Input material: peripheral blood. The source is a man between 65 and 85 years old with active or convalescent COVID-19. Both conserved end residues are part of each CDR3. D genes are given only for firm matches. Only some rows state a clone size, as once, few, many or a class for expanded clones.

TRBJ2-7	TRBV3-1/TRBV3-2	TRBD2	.	TGTGCCAGCAGCGGGAGGGGTTCCTACGAGCAGTACTTC	CASSGRGSYEQYF
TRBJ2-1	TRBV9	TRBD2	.	TGTGCCAGCAGCCCCCCCGACGAGCGGGGGGGCAATGAGCAGTTCTTC	CASSPPDERGGNEQFF
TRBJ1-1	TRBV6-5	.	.	TGTGCCAGCAGTTACTCACAGGGATACACTGAAGCTTTCTTT	CASSYSQGYTEAFF
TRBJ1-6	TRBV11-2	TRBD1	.	TGTGCCAGCAGCTTAGATCGAACAGGGGGTGATTCACCCCTCCACTTT	CASSLDRTGGDSPLHF
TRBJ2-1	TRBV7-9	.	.	TGTGCCAGCAGTAAAGGGGGGGATTCCTACAATGAGCAGTTCTTC	CASSKGGDSYNEQFF
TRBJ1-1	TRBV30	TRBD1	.	TGTGCCTGGAGTACCCGGGACAGGTCTCTGAACACTGAAGCTTTCTTT	CAWSTRDRSLNTEAFF
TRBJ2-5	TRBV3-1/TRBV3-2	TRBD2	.	TGTGCCAGCAGCCAAGAGGGAGCGGGGAAACAAGAGACCCAGTACTTC	CASSQEGAGKQETQYF
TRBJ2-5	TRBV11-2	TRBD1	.	TGTGCCAGCAGCTTAGCCACGGGACAGCAAGAGACCCAGTACTTC	CASSLATGQQETQYF
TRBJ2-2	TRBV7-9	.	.	TGTGCCAGCAGCTTATCACGGACCGGGGAGCTGTTTTTT	CASSLSRTGELFF
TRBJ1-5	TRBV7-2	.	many	TGTGCCAGCAGCCCCTGGAGTCTTAATCAGCCCCAGCATTTT	CASSPWSLNQPQHF
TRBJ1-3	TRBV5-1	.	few	TGCGCCAGCAGCTTGGCCGGGTACGGAAACACCATATATTTT	CASSLAGYGNTIYF
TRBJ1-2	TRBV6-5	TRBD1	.	TGTGCCAGCAGTCAACAGACAGGGGCGGCCTATGGCTACACCTTC	CASSQQTGAAYGYTF
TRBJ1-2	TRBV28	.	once	TGTGCCAGCAGTTCGGCCCTCGGGGTCGCTACCAACTATGGCTACACCTTC	CASSSALGVATNYGYTF
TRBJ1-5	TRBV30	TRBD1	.	TGTGCCTGGAGTGCAACAGGGGGCTATCAGCCCCAGCATTTT	CAWSATGGYQPQHF
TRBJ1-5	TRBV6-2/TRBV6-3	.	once	TGTGCCAGCAGCCGTGACAATAATCAGCCCCAGCATTTT	CASSRDNNQPQHF
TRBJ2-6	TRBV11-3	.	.	TGTGCCAGCAGCCCTGAGCCCGGGGCCAACGTCCTGACTTTC	CASSPEPGANVLTF
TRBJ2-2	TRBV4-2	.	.	TGTGCCAGCAGCCAAGATAATCCCGCAAACCGCGGCACCGGGGAGCTGTTTTTT	CASSQDNPANRGTGELFF
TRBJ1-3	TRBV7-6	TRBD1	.	TGTGCCAGCAGCTTGGAGGGACAGCCTAGCTCTGGAAACACCATATATTTT	CASSLEGQPSSGNTIYF
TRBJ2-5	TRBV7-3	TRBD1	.	TGTGCCAGCAGCCCGACAGGGGAGACCCAGTACTTC	CASSPTGETQYF
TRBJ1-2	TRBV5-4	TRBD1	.	TGTGCCAGCAGCCCTTCCGGGACAGGGGTTGTCGTGGAGGGCTACACCTTC	CASSPSGTGVVVEGYTF
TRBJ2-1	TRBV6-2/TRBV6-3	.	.	TGTGCCAGCAGCCCCCAACTAGGGAGTGAGCAGTTCTTC	CASSPQLGSEQFF
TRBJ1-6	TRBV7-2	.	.	TGTGCCAGCATGGACAGTTCCTCACCCCTCCACTTT	CASMDSSSPLHF
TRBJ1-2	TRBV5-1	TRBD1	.	TGCGCCAGCAGCTGGCCCGGGACAGCCTATGGCTACACCTTC	CASSWPGTAYGYTF
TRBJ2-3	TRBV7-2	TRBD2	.	TGTGCCAGCAGCTTAGGGGGAGGGGGCACAGATACGCAGTATTTT	CASSLGGGGTDTQYF
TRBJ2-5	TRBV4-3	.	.	TGCGCCAGCAGCGGCGGGGGCGGTGGGACCCAGTACTTC	CASSGGGGGTQYF